The 8 T cell receptor beta chains listed next were all sequenced from one sample in a study of somatic mutations in cytotoxic T cells in rheumatoid arthritis. Assay used: immunoSEQ multiplex PCR; TCRdb lists only in-frame clones, some missing. This table holds about 10,000 clones, about four fifths found once. Input material: CD8+ T cells sorted from blood. The receptors were sampled from a woman in her 50s in good health.

This chain uses TRBV7-3 with TRBJ2-1; D might be TRBD1 (5 bases). Per germline, CDR1 SGHTA and CDR2 FQGTGA. Trimming shortened V by 5 bases and J by 5 bases, and 16 bases separated the two germline ends. There are 15 residues in the CDR3. CDR3 sequence (DNA): TGTGCCAGCAGCCCCCTCGTTGGGGCTAACAATGAGCAGTTCTTC. The encoded protein is CASSPLVGANNEQFF.

This chain uses TRBV27 with TRBJ1-6; D gene ambiguous. Trimming removed 7 bases from V and 9 bases from J, with 16 bases in between. The CDR3 totals 14 residues. The germline CDR1 and CDR2 sequences are MNHEY and SMNVEV (reference sequence). Here the CDR3 DNA reads TGTGCCAGCAATCCTCGATCCGCGTCTTCACCCCTCCACTTT. Translation: CASNPRSASSPLHF.

This clone occurred a few times. The chain employs TRBV7-9 and TRBJ1-4, with D possibly TRBD1 on 6 matching bases. The germline V gene has CDR1 SEHNR and CDR2 FQNEAQ (reference sequence). Trimming shortened V by 8 bases and J by 3 bases, and 10 bases separated the two germline ends. The CDR3 is made up of 13 amino acids. The DNA of the CDR3 is TGTGCCAGCCAGACAGGCGCTAATGAAAAACTGTTTTTT. This gives the protein CASQTGANEKLFF. Supplemented by reference TRBV7-9 and TRBJ1-4, the full variable domain reads DTGVSQNPRHKITKRGQNVTFRCDPISEHNRLYWYRQTLGQGPEFLTYFQNEAQLEKSRLLSDRFSAERPKGSFSTLEIQRTEQGDSAMYLCASQTGANEKLFFGSGTQLSVL.

This clone has only one observation. This chain joins TRBV12-5 and TRBJ2-2; TRBD1 agrees at 8 bases. CDR1 is LGHNT, CDR2 FRNRAP, per germline. The CDR3 spans 18 residues. Unmatched junction bases numbered 8, after V lost 0 bases and J lost 2 bases. The CDR3 DNA sequence: TGTGCTAGTGGTTTGGTATCCCCCGGACAGGGTAACACCGGGGAGCTGTTTTTT. Its protein is CASGLVSPGQGNTGELFF.

The chain links TRBV5-2 to TRBJ2-3; the table's D gene call, TRBD2, was not cross checked with the DNA. TRBV5-2 is described as a pseudogene. The CDR3 totals 16 residues. The CDR3 loop reads CASSTTLAGEGDTQYF. The CDR3 nucleotides read TGTGCCAGCAGCACCACCCTAGCGGGGGAGGGAGATACGCAGTATTTT.

This clone occurred once. The CDR3 spells CASSFWGDNTGELFF. In DNA, the CDR3 is TGTGCCAGCAGCTTCTGGGGGGATAACACCGGGGAGCTGTTTTTT. The chain joins TRBV13 to TRBJ2-2, with D perhaps TRBD2 (6 bases). The CDR3 extends over 15 amino acids. Trimming pared 3 bases from V and 2 bases from J, leaving 10 bases between. In germline, CDR1 is PRHDT, CDR2 FYEKMQ (reference sequence).

CDR3 nucleotides: TGTGCCAGCAGTTTACAGGGGTCCAATGAGCAGTTCTTC. This codes for CASSLQGSNEQFF. The chain has TRBV13 and TRBJ2-1; 7 bases are a match to TRBD1. The J segment lost 6 bases and the V segment lost 6 bases, leaving 5 bases of the junction unmatched. This CDR3 spans 13 amino acids. Germline assignment: CDR1 PRHDT and CDR2 FYEKMQ (reference sequence).

As DNA, the CDR3 is TGCGCCAGCAGCCGATTAGCGGGGGGCACAGATACGCAGTATTTT. Translating gives CASSRLAGGTDTQYF. The rearrangement joins TRBV4-3 to TRBJ2-3; 9 nucleotides align to TRBD2. Germline V gives CDR1 LGHNA, CDR2 YSLEER. This CDR3 region has 15 residues. V lost 4 bases to trimming and J lost 1 base; unmatched junction nucleotides: 3.